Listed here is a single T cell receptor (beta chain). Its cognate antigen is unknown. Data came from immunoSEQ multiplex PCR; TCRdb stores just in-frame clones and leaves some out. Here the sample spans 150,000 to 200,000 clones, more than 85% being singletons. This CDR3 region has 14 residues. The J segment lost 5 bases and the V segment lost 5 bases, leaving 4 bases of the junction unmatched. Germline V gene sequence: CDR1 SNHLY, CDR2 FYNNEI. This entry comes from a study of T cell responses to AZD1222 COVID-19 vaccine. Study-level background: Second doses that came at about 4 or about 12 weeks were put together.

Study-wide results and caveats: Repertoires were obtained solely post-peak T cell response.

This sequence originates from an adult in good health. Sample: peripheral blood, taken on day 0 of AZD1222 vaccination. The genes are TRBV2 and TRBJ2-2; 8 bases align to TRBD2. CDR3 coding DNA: TGTGCCAGCAGTCGGGGGGGGCCGACCGGGGAGCTGTTTTTT. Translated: CASSRGGPTGELFF.